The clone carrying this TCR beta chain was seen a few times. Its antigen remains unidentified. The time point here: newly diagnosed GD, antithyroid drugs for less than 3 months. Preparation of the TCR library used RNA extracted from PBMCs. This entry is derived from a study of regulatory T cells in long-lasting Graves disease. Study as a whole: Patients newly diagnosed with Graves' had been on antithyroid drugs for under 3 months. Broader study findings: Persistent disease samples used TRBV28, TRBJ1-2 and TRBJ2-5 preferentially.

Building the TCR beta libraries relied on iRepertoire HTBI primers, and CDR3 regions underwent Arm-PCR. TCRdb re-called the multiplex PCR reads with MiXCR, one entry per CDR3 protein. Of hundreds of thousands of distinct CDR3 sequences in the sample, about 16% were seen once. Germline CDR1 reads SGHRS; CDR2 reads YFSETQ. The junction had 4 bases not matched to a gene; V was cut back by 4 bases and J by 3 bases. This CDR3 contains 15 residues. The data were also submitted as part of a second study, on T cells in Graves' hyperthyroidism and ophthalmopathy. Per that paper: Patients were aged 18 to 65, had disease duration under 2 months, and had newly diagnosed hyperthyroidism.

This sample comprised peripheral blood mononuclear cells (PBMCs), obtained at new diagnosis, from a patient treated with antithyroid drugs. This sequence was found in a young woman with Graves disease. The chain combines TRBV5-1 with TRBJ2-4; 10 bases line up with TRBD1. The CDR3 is CASSATGGGKNIQYF. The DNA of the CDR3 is TGCGCCAGCAGCGCGACAGGGGGCGGCAAAAACATTCAGTACTTC.